A single sample is the source of the 5 T cell receptor beta chains below, sequenced in a study of blood T cell repertoires in COVID-19. Here immunoSEQ multiplex PCR was the method, and the copy in TCRdb shows in-frame clones only, minus some. This table has around 300,000 clones, 80% to 95% appearing once. Sample: PBMCs or T cells enriched from blood (not recorded which). Every receptor here comes from a woman between 25 and 40 years old who had recovered from COVID-19.

This clone was picked up one time. The chain is built from TRBV5-5 and TRBJ1-4; no firm D call. CDR3 length: 14 amino acids. Trimming removed 1 base from V and 11 bases from J, with 15 bases in between. CDR1 and CDR2 from the germline V gene are SGHKS and YYEKEE (reference sequence). As DNA, the CDR3 is TGTGCCAGCAGCTTGCTTCTTGGAGTCTCGAAACTGTTTTTT. Translated: CASSLLLGVSKLFF.

This rearrangement joins TRBV18 to TRBJ1-1, with D maybe TRBD1 (5 bases). V lost 5 bases and J 0 bases, leaving 7 bases between the germline ends. The CDR3 length is 13 residues. Germline loops: CDR1 KGHSH, CDR2 LQKENI. CDR3 protein: CASSSTVNTEAFF. The CDR3 DNA reads TGTGCCAGCTCATCGACAGTGAACACTGAAGCTTTCTTT. Full variable domain (remainder filled in from reference TRBV18 and TRBJ1-1): NAGVMQNPRHLVRRRGQEARLRCSPMKGHSHVYWYRQLPEEGLKFMVYLQKENIIDESGMPKERFSAEFPKEGPSILRIQQVVRGDSAAYFCASSSTVNTEAFFGQGTRLTVV.

The rearrangement uses TRBV2 and TRBJ2-1; TRBD1 aligns across 9 bases. This CDR3 has 16 amino acids. CDR1 is SNHLY, CDR2 FYNNEI, per germline. Trimming cost V 5 bases and J 5 bases; bases outside gene matches: 10. CDR3 amino acids: CASSHYRDREDNEQFF. In DNA form, the CDR3 reads TGTGCCAGCAGTCATTATAGGGACAGGGAGGACAATGAGCAGTTCTTC. Full variable domain (remainder filled in from reference TRBV2 and TRBJ2-1): EPEVTQTPSHQVTQMGQEVILRCVPISNHLYFYWYRQILGQKVEFLVSFYNNEISEKSEIFDDQFSVERPDGSNFTLKIRSTKLEDSAMYFCASSHYRDREDNEQFFGPGTRLTVL.

The V and J genes are TRBV10-3 and TRBJ2-6; 8 nucleotides align to TRBD1. CDR1 is ENHRY and CDR2 is SYGVKD in the germline V gene. V gave up 6 bases and J gave up 2 bases; unmatched junction bases: 12. The CDR3 length is 18 residues. CDR3 nucleotides: TGTGCCATCAGCGGACAGGGTAACTTCTCCGCTGGGGCCAACGTCCTGACTTTC. This sequence encodes CAISGQGNFSAGANVLTF.

The V gene is TRBV3-1 (or the pseudogene TRBV3-2), the J gene TRBJ2-6, with TRBD1 matching 8 bases. Germline CDR1 reads LGHDT; CDR2 reads YNNKEL (reference sequence). The CDR3 consists of 17 residues. V lost 5 bases, J lost 2 bases, and 8 bases stayed unmatched. The CDR3 is CASSDNRGDAGANVLTF. The CDR3 DNA is TGTGCCAGCAGCGATAACAGGGGGGACGCTGGGGCCAACGTCCTGACTTTC.